This TCR beta chain was retrieved from a study of cytomegalovirus exposure and HLA in healthy donors (dated 2017 in TCRdb). Context from the whole study: An earlier analysis of several hundred of the donors reported 250 to 350 Gb of sequence data and some 120 million unique TCR beta sequences from about 200 million T cells. Several DR-DQ haplotypes were treated as single units for association and clustering because of strong linkage in the cohort. In an earlier analysis of a few hundred of the donors, high-throughput TCR beta sequencing was used to judge whether each TCR beta V gene segment behaved as functional or pseudogenic. Typing coverage differed by locus: A, B, C, DRB1 and DQB1 were typed in roughly 620-630 donors, DQA1 in about 510, DPA1 in nearly 610, and DPB1 in 472. Every discovery cohort repertoire had been produced on one sequencing platform. To study patterns of TCR occurrence, a later analysis re-analyzed previously published TCR beta repertoires from just over 650 donors and added high-resolution HLA genotyping. On average, about 200,000 unique TCR beta nucleotide sequences were sequenced per donor among more than 350 genotyped donors of the cohort, with 15% to 20% of those sequences being non-productive. Along with the roughly 700-subject first cohort, a separate validation cohort of over a hundred different subjects was used. High-throughput TCR immunosequencing, statistical association of individual TCRs with disease status, and machine learning were combined to predict cytomegalovirus infection status. Of the 350 to 400 genotyped donors, approximately 82% fell in the genetic ancestry cluster associated with self-reported Caucasian donors. Donor age, sex, ethnicity and CMV serostatus were collected together with the repertoire data. The study was designed to test whether signatures of past pathogen exposure could be identified by cataloging public T cell receptors. Approximately 310 gigabases of sequencing data and roughly 80 million unique TCR sequences made up an early release that covered approximately 620 HLA-typed donors. In a later genetic analysis, genome-wide SNP genotypes for about three fifths of the 666 donors were used, and that subset was treated as a discovery cohort. The later analysis used no new phenotypic data to find candidate immune exposures, relying instead on TCR beta sequences and their occurrence across donors. HLA typing covered class I and class II loci at four-digit resolution. The study used immunosequencing to profile the T cell repertoires of around 600 subjects and linked those repertoires to cytomegalovirus serostatus.

In regard to this clone: The target of this receptor is not known.

The cohort was made up of several hundred healthy bone marrow donors. At the time of sampling, all cohort members were nominally healthy, though unrecorded immune exposures were likely present. The donor was CMV seronegative and belonged to the group of 350 or so seronegative cohort members. Every donor gave a peripheral blood sample, and the peripheral blood mononuclear cells from that sample were used for TCR beta sequencing. Genomic DNA extraction from the blood cell samples was performed with the Qiagen DNeasy Blood Extraction Kit. Points the paper makes about the study in general: V-gene and J-gene trimming of TCR beta chains was associated with a missense DCLRE1C variant in a later genetic analysis, and the association was replicated in an independent cohort. Correlated functional status among segregating V segments might reflect linkage disequilibrium, but an unknown experimental factor could not be ruled out. Because counts were too low, 15 to 20 rarely observed V segments, including chromosome 9 orphons, were left out of the earlier analysis of a few hundred of the donors. HLA typing was unavailable for some donors at each locus, so association tests used only the typed subset. In a later analysis, several top co-occurrence clusters were reported to appear linked to parvovirus B19, influenza, CMV and Epstein-Barr virus. Broadly in line with IMGT annotations, most TCR beta V segments showed up in productive rearrangements about 90% or about 30% of the time in an earlier analysis of several hundred of the donors. When HLA alleles, especially DR and DQ, strongly co-occurred, TCR associations were difficult to assign to individual alleles. A later analysis found that most CMV-associated TCR beta chains appeared HLA-restricted, with HLA associations seemingly driven largely by CMV exposure. A later analysis found that TCR association rates varied across HLA loci, with DRB1 alleles showing the most associated TCRs and HLA-C alleles the fewest. The study listed 170 or so TCR beta chains as associated with cytomegalovirus. A few of the identified cytomegalovirus-associated TCR beta chains were confirmed in vitro to be specific for cytomegalovirus antigens. In a later genetic analysis, fewer N-insertions in productive TCRs were reported among donors in an Asian-associated ancestry cluster than the 666-donor mean. Only TCR beta chains were sequenced in this cohort, and the absence of alpha or paired-chain data limited detectable features. In both the original and validation cohorts, the classifier was reported to diagnose cytomegalovirus status with high specificity and sensitivity. According to the authors, the approach could potentially be generalized to other disease states and immunological phenotypes. A cluster of highly shared sequence variants was judged likely to be a technical artifact of the sequencing pipeline. A further reported finding was that TCR beta sequences accurately predicted the HLA-A and HLA-B alleles for most subjects in the first cohort. At a false discovery rate of 0.05, a later analysis linked 16,951 TCR beta sequences to specific HLA alleles. Compared with equally common non-associated chains, HLA-associated TCR beta chains in a later analysis were more clonally expanded and had lower generation probabilities. Most TCR sequences were observed very rarely across donors, whereas some public TCRs were present in many individuals. Sequencing depth was assumed to be roughly uniform across donors in the presence/absence analyses, though that assumption may not hold. For the cohort, immune exposure information was limited to CMV serostatus.

Libraries were constructed by the immunoSEQ multiplex PCR assay. The multiplex PCR relied on a mix of 60 forward primers for TCR Vbeta segments and 13 reverse primers for TCR Jbeta segments. Amplification of the CDR3 region of rearranged TCR beta genes was performed with a multiplex PCR assay on genomic DNA. The Illumina HiSeq System was used to sequence the amplified TCR beta libraries as 87-base-pair reads. As for the authors' bioinformatics: A later analysis tallied roughly 78 million unique TCR beta chains across the 666 repertoires, and roughly 11 million of those chains were shared by two or more donors. Raw reads were error-corrected and collapsed into unique sequences by a nearest-neighbor algorithm in which closely related sequences were merged to remove PCR and sequencing errors. Alignment of CDR3 sequences to IMGT reference sequences was used to assign V, D and J gene segments. For a sequence to be retained, at least a six-nucleotide match to both a V gene segment and a J gene segment was required. A rearrangement counted as productive if the CDR3 had no stop codons and remained in frame with V and J, and every other rearrangement counted as non-productive. Following IMGT convention, CDR3 was defined as the stretch from the second conserved V-encoded cysteine to the conserved J-encoded phenylalanine. The earlier analysis of roughly 590 of the donors excluded any sequence lacking an unambiguous match to a single V gene segment. In an earlier analysis of approximately 610 of the donors, V segments were called functional above 56.7% productive rearrangements and were called segregating when the between-donor standard deviation exceeded 5%. A statistical classification framework was developed to diagnose cytomegalovirus status using the catalog of TCR beta chain sequences. In a later analysis, TCR nucleotide sequences were compared against IMGT/GENE-DB human TR gene sequences so that V and J genes could be assigned. In a later analysis, CDR3 sequences and most-parsimonious VDJ recombination scenarios were assigned using the TCRdist pipeline. In a later analysis, every TCR beta chain was defined by the combination of its CDR3 amino acid sequence and its V-gene family, and reads without a unique V-gene family were dropped. To address suspected cross-contamination and a sequencing artifact, a later analysis removed a few hundred highly shared, low-generation-probability nucleotide sequences. In a later analysis, a clonal expansion index was calculated for each public chain from normalized within-repertoire ranks of inferred template counts. A later analysis computed generation probabilities with a VDJ recombination model fitted to out-of-frame rearrangements, and checked the results against IGoR. In a later analysis, TCR-TCR, TCR-HLA and TCR-CMV co-occurrence was scored with hypergeometric tests, and a repertoire-size bias correction was applied to TCR pairs. A later analysis estimated false discovery rates by permuting HLA or CMV assignments 20 times. In a later analysis, co-occurring TCRs were grouped with DBSCAN, and TCRdist sequence similarity was added when clustering was performed within HLA-allele-positive subsets. For co-occurrence clustering, repertoires with fewer than 30,000 or more than 120,000 public chains were excluded, along with five repertoires with anomalous nucleotide sharing. What TCRdb holds here is the immuneACCESS table cut down to in-frame rearrangements. Part of the clones is not present; checked against another copy, under half of the missing clones reflect an unresolved V gene, and the others are unexplained. That table furnishes V, J and clone size, whereas the DNA furnished D and trimming. This sample's table contains 75,000 to 95,000 clones. The ten largest make up 1.3% to 1.5% of the sample.

What was sequenced was PBMCs. This receptor was identified in a woman in her fifties or sixties in good health and CMV-seronegative.

The nucleotide sequence reads as follows: TGTGCCAGCAGACCAACTAGCGGCATTCAGTACTTC. It specifies CASRPTSGIQYF. The sequence joins TRBV11-2 to TRBJ2-4; 8 middle bases align to TRBD2. CDR1 SGHAT and CDR2 FQNNGV are derived from the germline V gene. V loses 6 bases at its end and J loses 9 bases; junction bases beyond the gene matches: 4. Reading from cysteine to phenylalanine, the CDR3 counts 12 amino acids. The CDR3 DNA has 36 bases and is translated from base 1.